Listed below are T cell receptor beta chains from one sample, sequenced in a study of blood T cell repertoires in COVID-19. Sequenced by immunoSEQ multiplex PCR; TCRdb stores in-frame clones only, minus some. The sample has about 70,000 clones; about 83% are singletons. Material for sequencing was peripheral blood. These TCRs come from a man aged 25 to 40 with COVID-19, enrolled during active disease. Each CDR3 is given with its conserved first and last residue. Each record gives: J gene, D gene, clone size, V gene, CDR3 DNA, CDR3 protein. A D gene is named only where the DNA matches it firmly. Not all rows give a size; the values are once, few, many and, for expanded clones, a class.

j_call: TRBJ1-1; d_call: .; clone_size: once; v_call: TRBV28; cdr3_nt: TGTGCCAGCAGTTTACTTGGGTGGGCAGGGCAAATGAACACTGAAGCTTTCTTT; cdr3_aa: CASSLLGWAGQMNTEAFF
j_call: TRBJ2-2; d_call: TRBD2; clone_size: .; v_call: TRBV4-1; cdr3_nt: TGCGCCAGCAGCCACAGTTCGCGGCCTAGCGGGGGACGCACCGGGGAGCTGTTTTTT; cdr3_aa: CASSHSSRPSGGRTGELFF
j_call: TRBJ1-4; d_call: .; clone_size: .; v_call: TRBV3-1/TRBV3-2; cdr3_nt: TGTGCCAGCAGCCGATATTATGGAGCAACTAATGAAAAACTGTTTTTT; cdr3_aa: CASSRYYGATNEKLFF
j_call: TRBJ2-6; d_call: TRBD2; clone_size: .; v_call: TRBV7-6; cdr3_nt: TGTGCCAGCAGCTCTGGGTGGGCGGGAGAGGGGCCTGGGGCCAACGTCCTGACTTTC; cdr3_aa: CASSSGWAGEGPGANVLTF
j_call: TRBJ2-5; d_call: .; clone_size: .; v_call: TRBV14; cdr3_nt: TGTGCCAGCAGCCACCACCCTATATACCAAAAAGAGACCCAGTACTTC; cdr3_aa: CASSHHPIYQKETQYF
j_call: TRBJ1-5; d_call: TRBD1; clone_size: .; v_call: TRBV28; cdr3_nt: TGTGCCAGCAGTTTATCACAGGGGAGGCTTCAGCCCCAGCATTTT; cdr3_aa: CASSLSQGRLQPQHF
j_call: TRBJ2-7; d_call: .; clone_size: few; v_call: TRBV27; cdr3_nt: TGTGCCAGCAGTTTATCGCGGGGACGGGAATCCGAGCAGTACTTC; cdr3_aa: CASSLSRGRESEQYF
j_call: TRBJ1-1; d_call: .; clone_size: few; v_call: TRBV10-3; cdr3_nt: TGTGCCATCAGTGTAGGGGTTTCCGTGAACACTGAAGCTTTCTTT; cdr3_aa: CAISVGVSVNTEAFF
j_call: TRBJ1-3; d_call: .; clone_size: .; v_call: TRBV4-1; cdr3_nt: TGCGCCAGCAGCCAAGGACTCCTTGAGGGAAACACCATATATTTT; cdr3_aa: CASSQGLLEGNTIYF
j_call: TRBJ1-5; d_call: .; clone_size: .; v_call: TRBV18; cdr3_nt: TGTGCCAGCTCACCACCGCAGGGGAGGGGAAGTCAGCCCCAGCATTTT; cdr3_aa: CASSPPQGRGSQPQHF
j_call: TRBJ1-3; d_call: TRBD1; clone_size: .; v_call: TRBV29-1; cdr3_nt: TGCAGCGTTCTCGACAGGGAGAAGGCTGGAAACACCATATATTTT; cdr3_aa: CSVLDREKAGNTIYF
j_call: TRBJ2-7; d_call: TRBD1; clone_size: .; v_call: TRBV7-9; cdr3_nt: TGTGCCAGCAGACCTAACACAGGGGGCGAGCAGTACTTC; cdr3_aa: CASRPNTGGEQYF
j_call: TRBJ2-2; d_call: TRBD2; clone_size: .; v_call: TRBV2; cdr3_nt: TGTGCCAGCAGTCTGGGGGGAGGGACCGGGGAGCTGTTTTTT; cdr3_aa: CASSLGGGTGELFF
j_call: TRBJ1-5; d_call: .; clone_size: few; v_call: TRBV7-8; cdr3_nt: TGTGCCAGCAGCTTAGGGCAGGGGCGAGGCAATCAGCCCCAGCATTTT; cdr3_aa: CASSLGQGRGNQPQHF
j_call: TRBJ2-1; d_call: .; clone_size: .; v_call: TRBV6-5; cdr3_nt: TGTGCCAGCATGCAGGGGTGGACCTACAATGAGCAGTTCTTC; cdr3_aa: CASMQGWTYNEQFF
j_call: TRBJ1-6; d_call: .; clone_size: .; v_call: TRBV30; cdr3_nt: TGTGCCTGGAGTGGTGAGATGGATTCACCCCTCCACTTT; cdr3_aa: CAWSGEMDSPLHF
j_call: TRBJ2-1; d_call: .; clone_size: .; v_call: TRBV30; cdr3_nt: TGTGCCTGGAGTGTGACTAGTTATGAGCAGTTCTTC; cdr3_aa: CAWSVTSYEQFF
j_call: TRBJ1-2; d_call: .; clone_size: .; v_call: TRBV28; cdr3_nt: TGTGCCATCCCGAGGGAAACATATGGCTACACCTTC; cdr3_aa: CAIPRETYGYTF
j_call: TRBJ2-3; d_call: .; clone_size: .; v_call: TRBV3-1/TRBV3-2; cdr3_nt: TGTGCCAGCAGCCAAGGACTAGGCACAGATACGCAGTATTTT; cdr3_aa: CASSQGLGTDTQYF
j_call: TRBJ2-7; d_call: TRBD1; clone_size: .; v_call: TRBV25-1; cdr3_nt: TGTGCCAGCAGTGAATTTGGACAGGGGGTTAACGAGCAGTACTTC; cdr3_aa: CASSEFGQGVNEQYF
j_call: TRBJ1-2; d_call: TRBD1; clone_size: once; v_call: TRBV2; cdr3_nt: TGTGCCAGCAGTCGAGTCCCGGGACAGGGTTTGTATGGCTACACCTTC; cdr3_aa: CASSRVPGQGLYGYTF
j_call: TRBJ2-7; d_call: TRBD2; clone_size: .; v_call: TRBV10-1; cdr3_nt: TGCGCCAGCAGGGGGGGACTAGCGGGAGAGGTCGAGCAGTACTTC; cdr3_aa: CASRGGLAGEVEQYF
j_call: TRBJ1-6; d_call: TRBD1; clone_size: .; v_call: TRBV5-6; cdr3_nt: TGTGCCAGCAGCTCCCACCGGGACAGGGGGTTTTCACCCCTCCACTTT; cdr3_aa: CASSSHRDRGFSPLHF
j_call: TRBJ1-2; d_call: TRBD1; clone_size: .; v_call: TRBV24-1; cdr3_nt: TGTGCCACCAGTGACCCAGGACAGGGTGGATCGCGTGGCTACACCTTC; cdr3_aa: CATSDPGQGGSRGYTF
j_call: TRBJ1-6; d_call: .; clone_size: .; v_call: TRBV3-1/TRBV3-2; cdr3_nt: TGTGCCAGCAGCCCCGGTGTCAGTAGGAGCTCCTATAATTCACCCCTCCACTTT; cdr3_aa: CASSPGVSRSSYNSPLHF
j_call: TRBJ2-5; d_call: TRBD2; clone_size: .; v_call: TRBV7-2; cdr3_nt: TGTGCCAGCAGCGCCGGGACTAAAGAGACCCAGTACTTC; cdr3_aa: CASSAGTKETQYF